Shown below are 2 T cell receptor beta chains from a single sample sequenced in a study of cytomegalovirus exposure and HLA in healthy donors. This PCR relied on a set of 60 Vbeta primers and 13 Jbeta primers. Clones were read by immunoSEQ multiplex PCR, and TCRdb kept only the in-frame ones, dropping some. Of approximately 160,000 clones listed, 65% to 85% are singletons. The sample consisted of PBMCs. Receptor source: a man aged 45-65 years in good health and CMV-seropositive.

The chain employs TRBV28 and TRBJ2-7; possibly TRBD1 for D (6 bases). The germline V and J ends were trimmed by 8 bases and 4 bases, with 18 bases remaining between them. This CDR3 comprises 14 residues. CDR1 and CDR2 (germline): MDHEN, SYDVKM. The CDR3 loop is CASRDIPLVYEQYF. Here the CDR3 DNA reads TGTGCCAGCCGGGACATCCCCCTGGTGTACGAGCAGTACTTC.

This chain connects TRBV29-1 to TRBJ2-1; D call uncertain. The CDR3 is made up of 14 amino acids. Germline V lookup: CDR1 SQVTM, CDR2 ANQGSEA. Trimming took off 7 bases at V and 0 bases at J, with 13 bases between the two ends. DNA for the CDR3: TGCAGCGGGCAGGTGGGTTCCTCCTACAATGAGCAGTTCTTC. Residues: CSGQVGSSYNEQFF.